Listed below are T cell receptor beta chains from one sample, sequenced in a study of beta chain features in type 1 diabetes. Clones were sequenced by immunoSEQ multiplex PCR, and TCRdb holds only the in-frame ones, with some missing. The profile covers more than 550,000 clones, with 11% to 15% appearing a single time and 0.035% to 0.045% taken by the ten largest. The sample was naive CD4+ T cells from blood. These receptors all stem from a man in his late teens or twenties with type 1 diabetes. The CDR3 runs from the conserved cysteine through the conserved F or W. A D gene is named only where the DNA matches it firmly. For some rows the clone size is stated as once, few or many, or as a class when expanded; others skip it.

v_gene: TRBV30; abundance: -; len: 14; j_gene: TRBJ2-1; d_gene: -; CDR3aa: CAWSPRGAYNEQFF; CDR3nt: TGTGCCTGGAGCCCGCGGGGTGCATACAATGAGCAGTTCTTC
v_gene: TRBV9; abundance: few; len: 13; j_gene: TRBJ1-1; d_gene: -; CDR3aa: CASSGSSFTEAFF; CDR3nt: TGTGCCAGCAGCGGGAGTAGCTTCACTGAAGCTTTCTTT
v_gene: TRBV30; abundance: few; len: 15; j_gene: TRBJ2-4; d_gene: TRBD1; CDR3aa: CAWRVNRGMENIQYF; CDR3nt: TGTGCCTGGAGGGTTAACAGGGGAATGGAAAACATTCAGTACTTC
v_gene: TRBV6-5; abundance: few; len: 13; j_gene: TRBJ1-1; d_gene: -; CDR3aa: CASSNTGYRRAFF; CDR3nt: TGTGCCAGCAGTAACACGGGGTACCGGAGAGCTTTCTTT
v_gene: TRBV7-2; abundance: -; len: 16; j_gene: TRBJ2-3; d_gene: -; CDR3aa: CASSRTVLTSTDTQYF; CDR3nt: TGTGCCAGCAGCCGGACGGTGCTTACTAGCACAGATACGCAGTATTTT
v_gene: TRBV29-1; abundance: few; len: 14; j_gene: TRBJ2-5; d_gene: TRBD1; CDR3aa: CSVLGTGDQETQYF; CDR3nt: TGCAGCGTTCTCGGGACAGGGGATCAAGAGACCCAGTACTTC
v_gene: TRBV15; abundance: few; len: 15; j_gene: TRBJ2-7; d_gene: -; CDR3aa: CATSRDGGTSYEQYF; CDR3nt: TGTGCCACCAGCAGAGATGGGGGGACATCCTACGAGCAGTACTTC
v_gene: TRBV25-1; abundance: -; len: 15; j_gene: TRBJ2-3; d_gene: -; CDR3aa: CASSAVGGSTDTQYF; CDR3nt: TGTGCCAGCAGCGCCGTAGGGGGTAGCACAGATACGCAGTATTTT
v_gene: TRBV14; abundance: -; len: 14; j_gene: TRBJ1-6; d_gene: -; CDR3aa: CASSPQTGQSPLHF; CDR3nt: TGTGCCAGCAGCCCACAGACAGGCCAATCACCCCTCCACTTT
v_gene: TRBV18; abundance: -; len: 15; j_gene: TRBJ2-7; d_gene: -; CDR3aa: CASSPNSEAGGEQYF; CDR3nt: TGTGCCAGCTCACCAAATTCTGAGGCCGGGGGCGAGCAGTACTTC
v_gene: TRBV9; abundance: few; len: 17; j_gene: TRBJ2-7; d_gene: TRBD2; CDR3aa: CASSPRLARGSSYEQYF; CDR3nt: TGTGCCAGCAGCCCACGACTAGCGAGAGGGAGCTCCTACGAGCAGTACTTC
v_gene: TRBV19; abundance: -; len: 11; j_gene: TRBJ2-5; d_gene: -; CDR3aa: CAPDPPETQYF; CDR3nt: TGTGCCCCCGACCCTCCAGAGACCCAGTACTTC
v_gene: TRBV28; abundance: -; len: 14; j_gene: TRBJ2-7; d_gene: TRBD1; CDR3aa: CASSLSGGYYEQYF; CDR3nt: TGTGCCAGCAGTTTATCAGGGGGATACTACGAGCAGTACTTC
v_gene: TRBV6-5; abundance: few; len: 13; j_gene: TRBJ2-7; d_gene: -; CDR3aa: CASSYSTFYEQYF; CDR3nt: TGTGCCAGCAGTTACTCGACGTTCTACGAGCAGTACTTC
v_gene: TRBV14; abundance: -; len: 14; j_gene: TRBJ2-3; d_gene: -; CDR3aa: CASSPQRSGVTQYF; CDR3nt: TGTGCCAGCAGCCCCCAGAGGTCTGGCGTCACGCAGTATTTT
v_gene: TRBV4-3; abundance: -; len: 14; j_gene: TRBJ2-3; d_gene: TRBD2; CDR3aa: CASSPGGATDTQYF; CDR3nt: TGCGCCAGCAGCCCCGGGGGGGCGACAGATACGCAGTATTTT
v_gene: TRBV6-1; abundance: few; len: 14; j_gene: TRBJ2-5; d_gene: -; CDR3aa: CASSEAMGQETQYF; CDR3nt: TGTGCCAGCAGTGAAGCCATGGGGCAAGAGACCCAGTACTTC
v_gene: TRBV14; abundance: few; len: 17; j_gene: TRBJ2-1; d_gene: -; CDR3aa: CASSQDRPHRIYNEQFF; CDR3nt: TGTGCCAGCAGCCAAGACCGACCGCATCGGATCTACAATGAGCAGTTCTTC
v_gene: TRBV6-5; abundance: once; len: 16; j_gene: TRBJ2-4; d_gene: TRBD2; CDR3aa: CASSYEGAGLENIQYF; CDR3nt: TGTGCCAGCAGTTACGAGGGAGCGGGACTAGAGAACATTCAGTACTTC
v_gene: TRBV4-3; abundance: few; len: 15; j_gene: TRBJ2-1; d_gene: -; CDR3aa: CASSQDSSSYNEQFF; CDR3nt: TGCGCCAGCAGCCAGGACAGTAGCTCCTACAATGAGCAGTTCTTC
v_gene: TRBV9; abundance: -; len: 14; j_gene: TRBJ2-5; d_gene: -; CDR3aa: CASSVEGRTETQYF; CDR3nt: TGTGCCAGCAGCGTAGAGGGTAGAACAGAGACCCAGTACTTC
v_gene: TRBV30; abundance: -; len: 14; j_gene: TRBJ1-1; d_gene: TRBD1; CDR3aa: CAWSVTTGDTEAFF; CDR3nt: TGTGCCTGGAGTGTCACGACAGGGGACACTGAAGCTTTCTTT
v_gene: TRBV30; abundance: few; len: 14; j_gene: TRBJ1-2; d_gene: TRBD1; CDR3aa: CAWSVLTGGVGYTF; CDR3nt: TGTGCCTGGAGTGTGTTGACAGGGGGCGTGGGCTACACCTTC
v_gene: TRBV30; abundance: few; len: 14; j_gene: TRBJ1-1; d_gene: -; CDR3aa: CAWSVTVMNTEAFF; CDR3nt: TGTGCCTGGAGTGTAACAGTAATGAACACTGAAGCTTTCTTT
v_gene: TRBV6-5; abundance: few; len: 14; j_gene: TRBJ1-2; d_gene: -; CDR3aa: CASSYKGFNYGYTF; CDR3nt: TGTGCCAGCAGTTACAAGGGATTTAACTATGGCTACACCTTC
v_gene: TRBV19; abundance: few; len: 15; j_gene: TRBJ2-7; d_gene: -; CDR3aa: CASSPGTSLRYEQYF; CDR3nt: TGTGCCAGTAGTCCCGGGACATCTCTCCGCTACGAGCAGTACTTC
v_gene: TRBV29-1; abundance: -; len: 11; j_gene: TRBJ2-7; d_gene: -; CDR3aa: CSVDKGYEQYF; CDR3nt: TGCAGCGTTGATAAGGGTTACGAGCAGTACTTC
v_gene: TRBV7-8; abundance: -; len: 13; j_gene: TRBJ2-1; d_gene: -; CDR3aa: CASLASPYNEQFF; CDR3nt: TGTGCCAGCCTAGCTTCCCCTTACAATGAGCAGTTCTTC